This passage covers 8 T cell receptor beta chains from one sample sequenced in a study of T cells in Graves' hyperthyroidism and ophthalmopathy (dated by TCRdb to between 2018 and 2020). The library relied on multiplex PCR. Instrument used: Illumina HiSeq 2000. Amplification of TCR beta CDR3 regions was carried out from RNA transcripts. The first round of RT-PCR for the TCR CDR3 was performed with the HTBI primer set and the Qiagen OneStep RT-PCR kit. TCRdb reanalyzed the raw reads on its own, using fastp at Q25 for trimming and MiXCR for clone calling, and kept in-frame beta chains. Each CDR3 protein appears once, grouped with its most common genes and DNA. The sample has hundreds of thousands of distinct CDR3 sequences on record, approximately 15% of them singletons. The ten largest clones represent less than 6% of the sample. Sequenced sample: blood. These receptors originate from a woman in her twenties or thirties with Graves' hyperthyroidism that later progressed to Graves' ophthalmopathy.

The genes are TRBV11-3 and TRBJ2-3, with 7 nucleotides matching TRBD2. CDR3 size: 16 residues. CDR1 is SGHNT, CDR2 YENEEA, per germline. The V segment lost 5 bases and the J segment 5 bases; nucleotides outside the gene matches: 13. The CDR3 spells CASSPFGAGAKDTQYF. CDR3 sequence (DNA): TGTGCCAGCAGCCCATTTGGGGCGGGAGCCAAAGATACGCAGTATTTT. The whole variable domain, filled in from reference TRBV11-3 and TRBJ2-3, reads EAGVVQSPRYKIIEKKQPVAFWCNPISGHNTLYWYLQNLGQGPELLIRYENEEAVDDSQLPKDRFSAERLKGVDSTLKIQPAELGDSAVYLCASSPFGAGAKDTQYFGPGTRLTVL.

This clonotype was found many times. The gene calls are TRBV29-1 and TRBJ1-1, with D possibly matching TRBD1 (6 bases). V lost 2 bases and J lost 6, with 13 bases in between. The CDR3 runs to 13 residues. Germline values: CDR1 SQVTM, CDR2 ANQGSEA. The CDR3 DNA reads as TGCAGCGTTGAATTAGGGGGTCGGGCTGAAGCTTTCTTT. Translating it yields CSVELGGRAEAFF.

Of note for this clonotype: One base away lies a much larger clone, so this may be a sequencing read error. The chain recombines TRBV3-1 with TRBJ1-6; 8 bases align to TRBD1. V was pared by 7 bases and J by 7 bases, with 6 bases of the junction left unmatched. Looked up from germline, CDR1 is LGHDT and CDR2 is YNNKEL (reference sequence). The CDR3 totals 14 residues. The CDR3 reads CASTIGTGNSPLHF. As DNA, the CDR3 is TGTGCCAGCACTATCGGGACAGGCAATTCACCCCTCCACTTT. The full variable domain, rest sourced from reference TRBV3-1 and TRBJ1-6, is DTAVSQTPKYLVTQMGNDKSIKCEQNLGHDTMYWYKQDSKKFLKIMFSYNNKELIINETVPNRFSPKSPDKAHLNLHINSLELGDSAVYFCASTIGTGNSPLHFGNGTRLTVT.

This clonotype was detected many times. The CDR3 spells CSAKDRVSNQPQHF. The CDR3 nucleotides are TGCAGTGCAAAGGACAGGGTGTCGAATCAGCCCCAGCATTTT. This sequence joins TRBV20-1 and TRBJ1-5, with 8 nucleotides matching TRBD1. Per the germline V gene, CDR1 is DFQATT and CDR2 is SNEGSKA (reference sequence). V trimming: 6 bases; J trimming: 4 bases; junction bases outside the gene matches: 8. The CDR3 loop spans 14 amino acids.

This clonotype was found many times. This chain links TRBV20-1 with TRBJ1-4, with D unresolved. Per germline, CDR1 DFQATT and CDR2 SNEGSKA (reference sequence). CDR3 length: 13 residues. The V end lost 4 bases, the J end lost 8 bases, and 14 bases lay between the germline ends. This CDR3 reads CSATFWQDEKLFF. In nucleotides, the CDR3 is TGCAGTGCTACTTTTTGGCAGGACGAAAAACTGTTTTTT.

This clonotype showed up many times. The J gene is TRBJ2-7, the V gene TRBV6-1, with a tentative D call TRBD2 (7 bases). CDR3 size: 15 residues. V lost 5 bases, J lost 3 bases, and 17 bases lay in between. Germline values: CDR1 MNHNS, CDR2 SASEGT. CDR3 nucleotides: TGTGCCAGCAGTAGGGGCGGGGGCGAGATCTACGAGCAGTACTTC. Translated: CASSRGGGEIYEQYF.

This clonotype was seen ten or more times. This rearrangement joins TRBV27 to TRBJ2-7, with D maybe TRBD1 (5 bases). The V and J ends lost 2 bases and 6 bases respectively, with 11 bases between them. The CDR3 covers 13 residues. Germline V gives CDR1 MNHEY, CDR2 SMNVEV (reference sequence). In DNA form, the CDR3 reads TGTGCCAGCAGTTTAACAGGTTCTCCCGAGCAGTACTTC. Protein product: CASSLTGSPEQYF.

There are many counts of this clonotype. This chain connects TRBV18 to TRBJ2-7; D call uncertain. From germline, CDR1 is KGHSH and CDR2 LQKENI. The CDR3 is made up of 15 amino acids. The V and J ends lost 0 bases and 0 bases respectively, with 9 bases between them. The CDR3 loop reads CASSPPGFSSYEQYF. In nucleotides, the CDR3 is TGTGCCAGCTCACCACCCGGGTTCAGCTCCTACGAGCAGTACTTC.